This passage covers 22 T cell receptor beta chains from one sample sequenced in a study of T cell responses to AZD1222 COVID-19 vaccine. The method was immunoSEQ multiplex PCR; TCRdb's version includes in-frame clones alone and lacks a portion of them. The data hold about 66,000 clones, with around three quarters observed a single time. The source material was peripheral blood, sampled 28 days after the second AZD1222 dose. The receptors were gathered from an adult who received the AZD1222 COVID-19 vaccine.

The chain links TRBV6-5 to TRBJ2-2, with D hard to call. V was pared by 6 bases and J by 6 bases, with 11 bases between. The CDR3 consists of 13 residues. The germline gives CDR1 MNHEY, CDR2 SVGAGI. The DNA of the CDR3 is TGTGCCAGCAGAAGATTCGAGGCCGGGGAGCTGTTTTTT. This gives the protein CASRRFEAGELFF.

The chain uses TRBV28 and TRBJ1-4, with D uncertain. There are 14 residues in the CDR3. The ends were cut back, 2 bases at V and 8 bases at J, with 12 bases in the middle. Germline V gene sequence: CDR1 MDHEN, CDR2 SYDVKM. CDR3 loop: CASSLMGGGEKLFF. CDR3 nucleotides: TGTGCCAGCAGTTTAATGGGTGGAGGGGAAAAACTGTTTTTT.

Concerning this clone itself: Other DNA sequences in this sample translate to the same CDR3. The CDR3 bases are TGCGCCAGCAGCCTAGGACAGGGGCACACCGGGGAGCTGTTTTTT. It encodes CASSLGQGHTGELFF. This chain joins TRBV5-1 and TRBJ2-2; 9 bases map to TRBD1. Trimming at V came to 4 bases and at J to 3 bases, leaving 4 bases not matched to a gene. Germline V lookup: CDR1 SGHRS, CDR2 YFSETQ. The CDR3 runs to 15 residues.

J is TRBJ1-2 and V is TRBV2, with D tentatively TRBD1 (5 bases). The CDR3 has 17 residues. The germline CDR1 and CDR2 sequences are SNHLY and FYNNEI. Trimming cost V 6 bases and J 0 bases, with 20 bases left between them. DNA for the CDR3: TGTGCCAGCAGGGGGCCCTTGGAGGATTTGACTAACTATGGCTACACCTTC. Residues: CASRGPLEDLTNYGYTF.

V usage is TRBV7-8 and J usage is TRBJ1-1; tentative D call: TRBD1 (6 bases). V lost 2 bases to trimming and J lost 10 bases, with 14 bases between them. The germline CDR1 and CDR2 sequences are SGHVS and FQNEAQ. The CDR3 consists of 13 residues. CDR3 sequence reads: CASSLPGGRGAFF. The CDR3 DNA reads as TGTGCCAGCAGCTTACCTGGGGGGCGCGGAGCTTTCTTT.

The gene calls are TRBV7-8 and TRBJ2-5; 7 positions agree with TRBD1. Trimming removed 6 bases from V and 0 bases from J; junction bases left unmatched: 10. Germline V gene sequence: CDR1 SGHVS, CDR2 FQNEAQ. The CDR3 totals 16 residues. DNA of the CDR3: TGTGCCAGCAGTACAAGGGGGCGTACGTACCAAGAGACCCAGTACTTC. This codes for CASSTRGRTYQETQYF.

J is TRBJ2-7 and V is TRBV5-1; TRBD1 aligns across 10 bases. Per germline, CDR1 SGHRS and CDR2 YFSETQ. V shed 4 bases and J 2 bases; nucleotides not matched to a gene: 6. The CDR3 extends over 15 amino acids. For the CDR3, the DNA is TGCGCCAGCAGCCCACGGGACAGGGGAACCTACGAGCAGTACTTC. It is translated as CASSPRDRGTYEQYF.

This chain uses TRBV7-6 with TRBJ1-6; possible D gene TRBD1, 5 bases. Germline V CDR1 and CDR2: SGHVS, FNYEAQ. The CDR3 has 16 residues. Trimming removed 5 bases from V and 9 bases from J, with 20 bases in between. CDR3 sequence: CASSRSEYPRGSPLHF. The CDR3 bases are TGTGCCAGCAGCCGGAGCGAGTACCCAAGGGGTTCACCCCTCCACTTT.

The chain joins TRBV7-3 to TRBJ1-1; D remains ambiguous. The CDR3 consists of 13 residues. Trimming cost V 5 bases and J 0 bases, with 7 bases left between them. The germline V gene encodes CDR1 SGHTA and CDR2 FQGTGA. The CDR3 loop is CASSRSMNTEAFF. The CDR3 DNA sequence: TGTGCCAGCAGCCGGTCGATGAACACTGAAGCTTTCTTT. Drawing the rest from reference TRBV7-3 and TRBJ1-1, the complete variable domain is GAGVSQTPSNKVTEKGKYVELRCDPISGHTALYWYRQSLGQGPEFLIYFQGTGAADDSGLPNDRFFAVRPEGSVSTLKIQRTERGDSAVYLCASSRSMNTEAFFGQGTRLTVV.

The V and J genes are TRBV7-9 and TRBJ1-1; 9 bases are a match to TRBD1. With V trimmed by 6 bases and J by 12 bases, 8 bases remained unmatched. The CDR3 is 12 amino acids. The germline CDR1 and CDR2 sequences are SEHNR and FQNEAQ (reference sequence). The CDR3 spells CASSPGTGWSFF. CDR3 coding DNA: TGTGCCAGCAGTCCCGGGACAGGGTGGTCTTTCTTT.

This clone has just a few counts. This chain uses TRBV7-9 with TRBJ1-6, with D perhaps matching TRBD1 (6 bases). Germline V gene lookup returns CDR1 SEHNR and CDR2 FQNEAQ (reference sequence). Trimming took 1 base from V and 0 from J, leaving 7 bases between them. CDR3 length equals 16 residues. The CDR3 region is CASSLEGGSYNSPLHF. The DNA for the CDR3 is TGTGCCAGCAGCTTAGAAGGGGGCTCCTATAATTCACCCCTCCACTTT.

This rearrangement joins TRBV18 to TRBJ1-5; no clear D. V was shortened by 4 bases and J by 4 bases, with 11 bases between the two germline ends. Germline CDR1 and CDR2: KGHSH and LQKENI. The CDR3 extends over 14 amino acids. CDR3 coding DNA: TGTGCCAGCTCACAGGACGTACCTAATCAGCCCCAGCATTTT. Amino acid sequence: CASSQDVPNQPQHF. Supplemented by reference TRBV18 and TRBJ1-5, the full variable domain reads NAGVMQNPRHLVRRRGQEARLRCSPMKGHSHVYWYRQLPEEGLKFMVYLQKENIIDESGMPKERFSAEFPKEGPSILRIQQVVRGDSAAYFCASSQDVPNQPQHFGDGTRLSIL.

The J gene is TRBJ2-7, the V gene TRBV6-5, with 12 bases identical to TRBD2. Germline CDR1 is MNHEY and CDR2 is SVGAGI. The CDR3 length is 15 residues. The junction had 8 bases not matched to a gene; V was cut back by 8 bases and J by 3 bases. CDR3 nucleotide sequence: TGTGCCAGCTCTGAGACTAGCGGGGGCCACTACGAGCAGTACTTC. Translated: CASSETSGGHYEQYF.

This clone turned up a few times. The chain is built from TRBV5-1 and TRBJ1-2; 7 nucleotides match TRBD1. V gave up 0 bases and J gave up 8 bases; unmatched junction bases: 13. Germline loops: CDR1 SGHRS, CDR2 YFSETQ. This CDR3 spans 16 amino acids. The CDR3 DNA is TGCGCCAGCAGCTTGGCAGGGGGGCCCACGGGGAAGGGCTACACCTTC. It encodes CASSLAGGPTGKGYTF.

This clone has just one count. The chain couples TRBV30 to TRBJ2-3, with D tentatively TRBD1 or TRBD2 (6 bases each). Trimming pared 8 bases from V and 2 bases from J, leaving 26 bases between. CDR1 and CDR2 (germline): GTSNPN, SVGIG (reference sequence). The CDR3 runs 17 residues. This chain's CDR3 is CALEQGGAGSITDTQYF. The CDR3 DNA reads TGTGCCCTGGAACAGGGAGGTGCAGGGAGCATCACAGATACGCAGTATTTT.

The chain recombines TRBV6-5 with TRBJ1-6; 7 bases are a match to TRBD1. V was clipped by 7 bases and J by 9 bases; unmatched bases: 12. The CDR3 contains 15 residues. Germline CDR1 is MNHEY and CDR2 is SVGAGI. CDR3 DNA sequence: TGTGCCAGCACCGCGGGACAGATAGGGACTTCACCCCTCCACTTT. Protein: CASTAGQIGTSPLHF.

This chain joins TRBV10-3 and TRBJ1-1, with a weak D call TRBD1 (6 bases). The ends were cut back, 6 bases at V and 5 bases at J, with 16 bases in the middle. Germline V gene data show CDR1 as ENHRY and CDR2 as SYGVKD. This CDR3 is 14 amino acids long. The CDR3 sequence: CAIRRDTLGTEAFF. The CDR3 DNA is TGTGCCATCAGACGGGACACCCTAGGGACTGAAGCTTTCTTT.

V usage is TRBV5-5 and J usage is TRBJ1-1; D is unresolved. CDR1 SGHKS and CDR2 YYEKEE come from the germline V gene (reference sequence). Trimming removed 2 bases from V and 8 bases from J, with 10 bases in between. The CDR3 is 12 residues long. This CDR3 reads CASSFGLLEAFF. In DNA, the CDR3 is TGTGCCAGCAGCTTTGGACTACTGGAAGCTTTCTTT.

Only a few counts were recorded for this clone. The V call is TRBV4-1, the J call TRBJ1-1; TRBD1 is a possible D gene (5 bases). In germline, CDR1 is MGHRA, CDR2 YSYEKL. Trimming pared 4 bases from V and 1 base from J, leaving 10 bases between. The CDR3 spans 14 residues. CDR3 region: CASSRGPTNTEAFF. Here the CDR3 DNA reads TGCGCCAGCAGCCGGGGACCGACGAACACTGAAGCTTTCTTT.

The V and J genes are TRBV29-1 and TRBJ1-1; D might be TRBD1 (5 bases). The V end lost 7 bases, the J end lost 3 bases, and 12 bases lay between the germline ends. CDR1 SQVTM and CDR2 ANQGSEA come from the germline V gene. There are 12 residues in the CDR3. CDR3 DNA: TGCAGCGGTACCCGGGGGTACACTGAAGCTTTCTTT. Protein sequence: CSGTRGYTEAFF.

V and J are TRBV3-1 (or the pseudogene TRBV3-2) and TRBJ2-3; D possibly corresponds to TRBD2 (6 bases). V lost 2 bases, J lost 9 bases, and 18 bases lay in between. Germline V lookup: CDR1 LGHDT, CDR2 YNNKEL (reference sequence). The CDR3 consists of 15 residues. CDR3 DNA: TGTGCCAGCAGCCAATCTGAAACGGGGGTAAGGACGCAGTATTTT. Protein sequence: CASSQSETGVRTQYF.

This clone was seen just once. This rearrangement joins TRBV7-2 to TRBJ1-1; D possibly corresponds to TRBD1 (6 bases). V was trimmed by 5 bases and J by 5 bases, leaving 15 bases between them. In germline, CDR1 is SGHTA, CDR2 FQGNSA. The CDR3 covers 14 residues. For the CDR3, the DNA is TGTGCCAGCAGCCTTGGAGGGGGGTGGACTGAAGCTTTCTTT. It encodes CASSLGGGWTEAFF.